This T cell receptor beta chain was recovered during a study of OX40 agonist ivuxolimab in advanced cancers. This CDR3 is built from 13 residues. Germline loops: CDR1 SQVTM, CDR2 ANQGSEA. J lost 2 bases, V lost 1 base, and 2 bases had no gene match. General observations from the study: Dosing at 0.1 to 3.0 mg/kg was accompanied by clonal expansion of CD4+ and CD8+ blood T cells by week 6. Mean expanded clone counts were higher in CD8+ than CD4+ T cells. Those patients achieving a partial response at 0.1-3.0 mg/kg showed among the lowest clonal expansion.

As to this clone: Its target is unknown.

Some clones are missing from TCRdb's copy, which holds only in-frame ones; the method was immunoSEQ multiplex PCR. Of 75,000 to 80,000 clones detected, about nine tenths appear once; the ten largest clones hold nearly 0.55%. This chain connects TRBV29-1 to TRBJ2-7, with 7 bases lining up with TRBD1. The receptor's source is an adult with an advanced solid tumor such as melanoma, head and neck, liver or kidney cancer. The starting material was CD4+ or CD8+ T cells sorted from blood, obtained in a trial of the OX40 agonist ivuxolimab. The CDR3 spells CSVEGDSTYEQYF. The DNA for the CDR3 is TGCAGCGTTGAAGGGGACAGCACCTACGAGCAGTACTTC.